This T cell receptor (beta chain) was captured in a study of lung T cells in sarcoidosis with Löfgren's syndrome. For the study at large: In sarcoidosis, CD4+ T cells accumulate in bronchoalveolar lavage fluid.

Concerning this clonotype: A much larger clone differs by one base, so this may be a read error.

TCRdb re-called the reads with MiXCR, one entry per CDR3 protein. The sample contains around 21,000 distinct CDR3 sequences, 20% to 25% of which appear only once. The sample taken for sequencing was CD4+ T cells from PBMCs. The sequence derives from a human donor with sarcoidosis (Löfgren's syndrome or another form), or a control subject (not recorded which).

The CDR3 bases are TGTGCCAGCGGGGACAGCGACACAGATACGCAGTATTTT. Translating it yields CASGDSDTDTQYF. V usage is TRBV18 and J usage is TRBJ2-3; 7 bases are a match to TRBD1. Germline CDR1 reads KGHSH; CDR2 reads LQKENI. CDR3 length: 13 amino acids. V was pared by 8 bases and J by 2 bases, with 4 bases of the junction left unmatched.